This T cell receptor (beta chain) was retrieved from a study of T cell repertoires in cytomegalovirus infection. Study overall: Indications of both CMV infection and matching HLA type were provided by public TCR beta signatures. Broader study findings: The study identified carriers of CMV plus the relevant HLA from cumulative public TCR beta family frequency.

This clonotype was counted ten times or more. Antigen specificity is unknown. TCRdb ran MiXCR on the reads and lists one entry per CDR3 protein. The repertoire includes some 220,000 distinct CDR3 sequences, about 5.9% of them detected once, and less than 7.5% sits in the top ten. CDR3 size: 13 residues. In germline, CDR1 is SNHLY, CDR2 FYNNEI. V was trimmed by 3 bases and J by 6 bases, leaving 9 bases between them. The sample was PBMCs. The clonotype comes from a human donor in good health (CMV status not recorded). Some clones in this sample may be carry-over from other donors' samples. This chain joins TRBV2 and TRBJ1-5; D perhaps matches TRBD1 (5 bases). The CDR3 DNA follows: TGTGCCAGCAGTGATCTTGGGGGTCAGCCCCAGCATTTT. Translating it yields CASSDLGGQPQHF.